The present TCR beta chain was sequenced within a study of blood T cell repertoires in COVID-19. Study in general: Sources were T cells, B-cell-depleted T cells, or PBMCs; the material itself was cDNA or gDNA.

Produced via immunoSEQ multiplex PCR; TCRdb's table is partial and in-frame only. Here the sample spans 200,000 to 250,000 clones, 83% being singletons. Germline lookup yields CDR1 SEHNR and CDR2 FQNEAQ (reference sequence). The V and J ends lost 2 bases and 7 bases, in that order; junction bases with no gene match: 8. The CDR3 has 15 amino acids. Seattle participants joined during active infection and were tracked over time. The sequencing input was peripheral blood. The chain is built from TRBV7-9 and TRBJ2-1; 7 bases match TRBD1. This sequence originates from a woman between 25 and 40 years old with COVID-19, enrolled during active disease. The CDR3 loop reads CASSLSETGSNEQFF. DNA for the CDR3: TGTGCCAGCAGCTTATCAGAGACAGGGTCGAATGAGCAGTTCTTC.